The rows below give T cell receptor beta chains drawn from one sample of a study of graft-versus-host responses after intestinal transplantation. The assay was immunoSEQ multiplex PCR, and TCRdb's table has in-frame clones only and misses some. The sample shows about 24,000 clones, over 75% of them seen only once. Sequences were derived from PBMCs, sampled roughly 69 weeks after intestinal transplant. The source is a human patient who received an intestinal transplant, so some T cells may come from the graft donor. The CDR3 runs from the conserved cysteine through the conserved F or W. The D gene is left open where the match is weak. Rows give clone size only sometimes, using once, few, many, or a class for an expanded clone.

clone size | D gene | J gene | V gene | CDR3 DNA | CDR3 protein
NA | NA | TRBJ2-7 | TRBV7-9 | TGTGCCAGCAGCAGATCAGGGCGCTACGAGCAGTACTTC | CASSRSGRYEQYF
NA | NA | TRBJ1-4 | TRBV28 | TGTGCCAGCAGTCTTCGTAGGGAAAAACTGTTTTTT | CASSLRREKLFF
NA | TRBD2 | TRBJ2-1 | TRBV2 | TGTGCCAGCAGTTTTACTAGCGGGGGTTACAATGAGCAGTTCTTC | CASSFTSGGYNEQFF
once | TRBD2 | TRBJ2-7 | TRBV6-1 | TGTGCCAGCAGTGGACTAGCGGGACCTTACGAGCAGTACTTC | CASSGLAGPYEQYF
few | NA | TRBJ2-3 | TRBV11-3 | TGTGCCAGCAGCTTAGCGGGAGCGGTAGATACGCAGTATTTT | CASSLAGAVDTQYF
few | NA | TRBJ1-2 | TRBV6-5 | TGTGCCAGCAGTTACTCGGTCGAGGCCTTCTATGGCTACACCTTC | CASSYSVEAFYGYTF
NA | TRBD1 | TRBJ1-2 | TRBV5-6 | TGTGCCAGCAGCTTGAACCGGGACAGGCCCTCTAACTATGGCTACACCTTC | CASSLNRDRPSNYGYTF
NA | NA | TRBJ2-7 | TRBV5-6 | TGTGCCAGCAGCTTTATACAGGAGCAGTACTTC | CASSFIQEQYF
NA | TRBD2 | TRBJ2-3 | TRBV30 | TGTGCCCTGGGCCTGGCGGGAGGTGTAGATACGCAGTATTTT | CALGLAGGVDTQYF
NA | TRBD1 | TRBJ1-5 | TRBV5-8 | TGTGCCAGCAGCTCTTACAGGGGCGGTCAGCCCCAGCATTTT | CASSSYRGGQPQHF
NA | TRBD1 | TRBJ2-2 | TRBV2 | TGTGCCAGCAGTGTTGAGGGGGCGGCCGGGGAGCTGTTTTTT | CASSVEGAAGELFF
NA | TRBD2 | TRBJ2-2 | TRBV6-5 | TGTGCCAGCAGTTTCGGGCTAGCGGGTCCCCGGGAGCTGTTTTTT | CASSFGLAGPRELFF
NA | TRBD2 | TRBJ2-7 | TRBV5-1 | TGCGCCAGCAGCTTAGGACTAGCGGGATCCTACGAGCAGTACTTC | CASSLGLAGSYEQYF
NA | TRBD2 | TRBJ2-7 | TRBV6-5 | TGTGCCAGCAACCCCCCGGGGGGGAACTACGAGCAGTACTTC | CASNPPGGNYEQYF
NA | NA | TRBJ2-4 | TRBV14 | TGTGCCAGCAGCCAAGCTGCGGGGTCTTTCAAAAACATTCAGTACTTC | CASSQAAGSFKNIQYF
NA | NA | TRBJ2-3 | TRBV9 | TGTGCCAGCAGCGTTAAGCTAGGAATCCCCACAGATACGCAGTATTTT | CASSVKLGIPTDTQYF
NA | TRBD2 | TRBJ2-1 | TRBV7-3 | TGTGCCAGCTCCGGCGGGAGGACAAACAATGAGCAGTTCTTC | CASSGGRTNNEQFF
NA | TRBD1 | TRBJ1-5 | TRBV28 | TGTGCCAGCAGGGGGACAGGCAATCAGCCCCAGCATTTT | CASRGTGNQPQHF
NA | NA | TRBJ1-1 | TRBV10-3 | TGTGCCATCAGTGAGTTGGACGTAGCTATGAACACTGAAGCTTTCTTT | CAISELDVAMNTEAFF
NA | TRBD2 | TRBJ2-5 | TRBV19 | TGTGCCAGTAGCGGGGCGGGACTAGCGGGAGGAGAGACCCAGTACTTC | CASSGAGLAGGETQYF
NA | NA | TRBJ2-7 | TRBV6-6 | TGTGCCAGCAGTCGCCTCGGAAAACTCTACGAGCAGTACTTC | CASSRLGKLYEQYF
once | NA | TRBJ1-2 | TRBV7-9 | TGTGCCAGCAGCCGGAACCCCGTTTCGGACTATGGCTACACCTTC | CASSRNPVSDYGYTF
NA | TRBD2 | TRBJ2-1 | TRBV5-5 | TGTGCCAGCAGCCCTCCTCTGGCGGGAGTCTACAATGAGCAGTTCTTC | CASSPPLAGVYNEQFF
few | NA | TRBJ1-4 | TRBV2 | TGTGCCAGCAGTGAAGCGCGAGGTGGGGGGCGTGAAAAACTGTTTTTT | CASSEARGGGREKLFF
NA | NA | TRBJ2-7 | TRBV6-1 | TGTGCCAGCAGTGTGGTCAGAAACTACGAGCAGTACTTC | CASSVVRNYEQYF
NA | TRBD2 | TRBJ2-7 | TRBV29-1 | TGCAGCGTTGCGCGGGGACTAGCGGGAGACGAGCAGTACTTC | CSVARGLAGDEQYF
NA | TRBD1 | TRBJ2-2 | TRBV4-1 | TGCGCCAGCAGCCTACAGGGGATCGGGGAGCTGTTTTTT | CASSLQGIGELFF
NA | NA | TRBJ1-5 | TRBV7-9 | TGTGCCAGCAGCCAAGGCGAGTGGAATCAGCCCCAGCATTTT | CASSQGEWNQPQHF
NA | NA | TRBJ2-2 | TRBV5-1 | TGCGCCAGCAGCTTGGCCACCCGGGGTTCCGGGGAGCTGTTTTTT | CASSLATRGSGELFF
NA | TRBD1 | TRBJ1-6 | TRBV28 | TGTGCCAGCAGTTTGGCAGGGACAGGGGATTCACCCCTCCACTTT | CASSLAGTGDSPLHF
NA | NA | TRBJ2-1 | TRBV11-2 | TGTGCCAGCAGCTTCGAACTAGCAGGAGGTGAGCAGTTCTTC | CASSFELAGGEQFF
NA | TRBD2 | TRBJ2-3 | TRBV25-1 | TGTGCCAGCAGTGAATCTGGGGGGTGGGCGCCCGGGGGGTCGCAGTATTTT | CASSESGGWAPGGSQYF
NA | NA | TRBJ2-2 | TRBV7-9 | TGTGCCAGCAGCTTAGGAACCGGGACACCATACACCGGGGAGCTGTTTTTT | CASSLGTGTPYTGELFF
NA | NA | TRBJ1-4 | TRBV2 | TGTGCCAGCAGTGAGCCGGAACAGAATGAAAAACTGTTTTTT | CASSEPEQNEKLFF
NA | TRBD1 | TRBJ1-5 | TRBV27 | TGTGCCAGCAGTTGGACAGGGGGTCAGCCCCAGCATTTT | CASSWTGGQPQHF
NA | TRBD1 | TRBJ1-6 | TRBV27 | TGTGCCAGCAGTTGGACAGGGGTCGCCTATAATTCACCCCTCCACTTT | CASSWTGVAYNSPLHF
NA | TRBD1 | TRBJ1-2 | TRBV6-1 | TGTGCCAGCATTGCTACAGGGGTCTATGGCTACACCTTC | CASIATGVYGYTF
NA | TRBD1 | TRBJ2-1 | TRBV10-1 | TGCGCCAGCAGCATGGGGACAGGGAACAATGAGCAGTTCTTC | CASSMGTGNNEQFF
NA | TRBD1 | TRBJ2-2 | TRBV15 | TGTGCCACCAGCAGCCACAGGGGGTTCACCGGGGAGCTGTTTTTT | CATSSHRGFTGELFF
NA | TRBD2 | TRBJ2-1 | TRBV6-4 | TGTGCCAGCAGTGTTTCGACTAGCGGGAGGTCCTACAATGAGCAGTTCTTC | CASSVSTSGRSYNEQFF
NA | TRBD2 | TRBJ2-5 | TRBV12-5 | TGTGCTAGTGGCCCCGGGACTAGCGACCGAGAGACCCAGTACTTC | CASGPGTSDRETQYF
NA | NA | TRBJ2-1 | TRBV19 | TGTGCCAGTAGACCCGGGGGCTACAACAATGAGCAGTTCTTC | CASRPGGYNNEQFF
NA | NA | TRBJ2-5 | TRBV18 | TGTGCCAGCTCACGACACAGACAAGAGACCCAGTACTTC | CASSRHRQETQYF
NA | TRBD1 | TRBJ2-7 | TRBV6-1 | TGTGCCAGCAGTGAAGATTACAGGGGCTACGAGCAGTACTTC | CASSEDYRGYEQYF
few | TRBD1 | TRBJ2-5 | TRBV4-1 | TGCGCCAGCAGCCAGACCAGGGGGCCCCAAGAGACCCAGTACTTC | CASSQTRGPQETQYF
NA | NA | TRBJ1-4 | TRBV30 | TGTGCCTGGAGTGTGCCGGACGGACCTAATGAAAAACTGTTTTTT | CAWSVPDGPNEKLFF
NA | NA | TRBJ2-1 | TRBV4-1 | TGCGCCAGCAGCCAAGGTAAGGCAAGATCCTCCTACAATGAGCAGTTCTTC | CASSQGKARSSYNEQFF